This passage covers 7 T cell receptor beta chains from one sample sequenced in a study of blood T cell repertoires in COVID-19. TCRdb keeps only in-frame clones here, not all; method: immunoSEQ multiplex PCR. The table has more than 100,000 clones, about 80% seen once; the top ten hold around 17%. Source material: peripheral blood. These receptors came from a woman in her fifties or sixties with acute or convalescent COVID-19.

The chain is built from TRBV3-1 (or the pseudogene TRBV3-2) and TRBJ1-4; 11 nucleotides line up with TRBD1. The CDR3 length is 17 residues. Trimming removed 1 base from V and 4 bases from J; junction bases left unmatched: 5. Germline-derived CDR1 and CDR2 are LGHDT and YNNKEL (reference sequence). CDR3 nucleotide sequence: TGTGCCAGCAGCCAAGGGAGGACAGGGGGCGTTAATGAAAAACTGTTTTTT. Translation gives CASSQGRTGGVNEKLFF.

The rearrangement uses TRBV9 and TRBJ2-7; TRBD1 agrees at 8 bases. J lost 3 bases, V lost 3 bases, and 8 bases had no gene match. This CDR3 is 15 amino acids long. Germline V CDR1 and CDR2: SGDLS, YYNGEE. The CDR3, as DNA: TGTGCCAGCAGCGCCGGGACAGGCGGTCTCTACGAGCAGTACTTC. Its protein product is CASSAGTGGLYEQYF.

The table lists this clone with a few counts. The V call is TRBV24-1, the J call TRBJ1-4, with a weak D call TRBD1 (5 bases). Germline CDR1 and CDR2: KGHDR and SFDVKD. The ends were cut back, 5 bases at V and 7 bases at J, with 13 bases in the middle. This CDR3 contains 14 residues. The CDR3 loop reads CATSVGVISEKLFF. The CDR3 DNA reads TGTGCCACCAGTGTAGGGGTGATAAGTGAAAAACTGTTTTTT.

The genes are TRBV15 and TRBJ1-2; TRBD1 is a possible D gene (6 bases). The V gene lost 4 bases and the J gene lost 4 bases, with 10 bases spanning the gap. CDR3 size: 13 residues. Germline V gives CDR1 LNHNV, CDR2 YYDKDF (reference sequence). CDR3 residues: CATSTGTPYGYTF. DNA of the CDR3: TGTGCCACCAGCACTGGGACACCCTATGGCTACACCTTC. Complete variable domain (other parts from reference TRBV15 and TRBJ1-2): DAMVIQNPRYQVTQFGKPVTLSCSQTLNHNVMYWYQQKSSQAPKLLFHYYDKDFNNEADTPDNFQSRRPNTSFCFLDIRSPGLGDTAMYLCATSTGTPYGYTFGSGTRLTVV.

The CDR3 bases are TGTGCCAGCTCACCGTCTACGGGCAGGGCGAACAATCAGCCCCAGCATTTT. It encodes CASSPSTGRANNQPQHF. The chain links TRBV18 to TRBJ1-5, with D maybe TRBD1 (5 bases). The CDR3 runs 17 residues. Trimming stripped 3 bases from V and 3 bases from J, with 18 bases between. Germline CDR1 is KGHSH and CDR2 is LQKENI.

This sequence joins TRBV6-5 and TRBJ1-2; 7 bases agree with TRBD1. The V gene end was trimmed by 7 bases and the J gene end by 7 bases; junction bases not matched to a gene: 12. Germline CDR1 reads MNHEY; CDR2 reads SVGAGI. This CDR3 is built from 14 residues. The CDR3 loop reads CASTPTGEGGGYTF. The DNA of the CDR3 is TGTGCCAGCACACCTACAGGGGAAGGGGGTGGCTACACCTTC.

This clone has just one count. This chain connects TRBV30 to TRBJ2-3; D might be TRBD1 (7 bases). Germline-derived CDR1 and CDR2 are GTSNPN and SVGIG (reference sequence). The CDR3 is 16 residues long. Trimming pared 3 bases from V and 0 bases from J, leaving 16 bases between. In DNA form, the CDR3 reads TGTGCCTGGAGCCTCAGGGGGGTTTATAGCACAGATACGCAGTATTTT. It codes for CAWSLRGVYSTDTQYF.